The 26 T cell receptor beta chains listed next were all sequenced from one sample in a study of blood T cell repertoires in COVID-19. Repertoires were generated with immunoSEQ multiplex PCR, while TCRdb's copy carries only in-frame clones and drops some. The sample lists some 260,000 clones, 70% to 90% occurring once. Material for sequencing was PBMCs or T cells enriched from blood (not recorded which). The receptor set was obtained from a man aged 35 to 55 who had recovered from COVID-19.

The CDR3 protein is CATSKDKQGVAEAFF. The DNA of the CDR3 is TGTGCCACCAGCAAGGATAAACAGGGGGTCGCTGAAGCTTTCTTT. This rearrangement joins TRBV15 to TRBJ1-1; 8 positions agree with TRBD1. The CDR3 length is 15 residues. Per the germline V gene, CDR1 is LNHNV and CDR2 is YYDKDF (reference sequence). Trimming at V came to 4 bases and at J to 6 bases, leaving 10 bases not matched to a gene.

This rearrangement joins TRBV3-1 (or the pseudogene TRBV3-2) to TRBJ2-7; 9 nucleotides agree with TRBD1. The length of the CDR3 is 15 residues. The germline V gene encodes CDR1 LGHDT and CDR2 YNNKEL (reference sequence). Losses at the gene ends were 1 base for V and 3 bases for J; bases not matched to a gene: 4. The CDR3 is CASSQATGGLYEQYF. DNA of the CDR3: TGTGCCAGCAGCCAAGCAACAGGGGGCCTCTACGAGCAGTACTTC.

The chain has TRBV6-1 and TRBJ1-5; 9 positions match TRBD1. Trimming removed 3 bases from V and 1 base from J; junction bases left unmatched: 4. Germline CDR1 and CDR2: MNHNS and SASEGT. The CDR3 runs to 16 residues. CDR3 DNA sequence: TGTGCCAGCAGTGAGGGACAGGGTGGAAGCAATCAGCCCCAGCATTTT. It is translated as CASSEGQGGSNQPQHF.

This rearrangement joins TRBV18 to TRBJ1-1; D gene ambiguous. Trimming cost V 7 bases and J 1 base, with 10 bases left between them. In germline, CDR1 is KGHSH, CDR2 LQKENI. CDR3 length: 13 residues. The CDR3 bases are TGTGCCAGCTTCCAGACTCCGAACACTGAAGCTTTCTTT. Protein sequence: CASFQTPNTEAFF.

The chain joins TRBV6-5 to TRBJ1-2, with D possibly TRBD1 on 6 matching bases. The CDR3 runs to 14 residues. Germline values: CDR1 MNHEY, CDR2 SVGAGI. V dropped 6 bases and J dropped 2 bases, with 13 bases sitting between them. CDR3 in amino acids: CASSRDKANYGYTF. CDR3 bases: TGTGCCAGCAGCCGGGACAAGGCGAACTATGGCTACACCTTC.

This chain links TRBV7-8 with TRBJ1-5, with 7 positions matching TRBD1. CDR1 is SGHVS and CDR2 is FQNEAQ in the germline V gene. V dropped 5 bases and J dropped 7; count of bases not matched to a gene: 17. The CDR3 is 17 amino acids. CDR3 residues: CASSPTTQTGTRQPQHF. DNA of the CDR3: TGTGCCAGCAGCCCGACGACCCAGACAGGGACAAGACAGCCCCAGCATTTT.

This rearrangement joins TRBV9 to TRBJ2-7, with 11 positions matching TRBD1. After removal of 2 bases from V and 2 bases from J, the junction contained 3 bases not matched to a gene. CDR1 and CDR2 (germline): SGDLS, YYNGEE. The CDR3 is 15 residues long. CDR3 protein: CASSVRTGGPYEQYF. In nucleotides, the CDR3 is TGTGCCAGCAGCGTTCGGACAGGGGGCCCCTACGAGCAGTACTTC.

The V call is TRBV6-1, the J call TRBJ1-2; TRBD1 might be the D (5 bases). There are 17 residues in the CDR3. The germline gives CDR1 MNHNS, CDR2 SASEGT. V lost 3 bases and J 11 bases, leaving 28 bases between the germline ends. CDR3 residues: CASSDLAADPRREVYTF. As DNA, the CDR3 is TGTGCCAGCAGTGACTTGGCAGCAGACCCGCGCAGGGAGGTTTACACCTTC.

The J gene is TRBJ1-2, the V gene TRBV7-2; tentatively, D is TRBD1 (6 bases). The V gene's germline CDR1 is SGHTA and CDR2 FQGNSA. V was shortened by 7 bases and J by 8 bases, with 20 bases between the two germline ends. The CDR3 is 14 amino acids. CDR3 loop: CASTLGAGEWGYTF. For the CDR3, the DNA is TGTGCCAGCACCCTAGGGGCAGGGGAGTGGGGCTACACCTTC. Supplemented by reference TRBV7-2 and TRBJ1-2, the full variable domain reads GAGVSQSPSNKVTEKGKDVELRCDPISGHTALYWYRQSLGQGLEFLIYFQGNSAPDKSGLPSDRFSAERTGGSVSTLTIQRTQQEDSAVYLCASTLGAGEWGYTFGSGTRLTVV.

CDR3 protein: CASQQSGRGELFF. The DNA for the CDR3 is TGTGCCAGTCAACAATCCGGTCGCGGCGAGCTGTTTTTT. The V call is TRBV12-3 or TRBV12-4, the J call TRBJ2-2, with no clear D. The CDR3 consists of 13 residues. V lost 9 bases to trimming and J lost 11 bases, with 19 bases between them.

V gene TRBV6-2 or TRBV6-3 combines with J gene TRBJ1-6, with 8 bases fitting TRBD1. Losses at the gene ends were 2 bases for V and 4 bases for J; bases not matched to a gene: 13. The CDR3 covers 19 residues. Germline V gene lookup returns CDR1 MNHEY and CDR2 SVGEGT. CDR3 bases: TGTGCCAGCAGTTACGACCAGTCGGTGGACAGGGAGTATAATTCACCCCTCCACTTT. This gives the protein CASSYDQSVDREYNSPLHF.

The genes are TRBV6-5 and TRBJ2-2; 8 nucleotides align to TRBD2. The germline gives CDR1 MNHEY, CDR2 SVGAGI. The length of the CDR3 is 15 residues. With V trimmed by 6 bases and J by 4 bases, 7 bases remained unmatched. This CDR3 reads CASRKLTSGTGELFF. The CDR3 DNA reads as TGTGCCAGCAGGAAACTCACTAGCGGCACCGGGGAGCTGTTTTTT.

There are a few counts of this clone. The same CDR3 also results from other DNA sequences found in this sample. The genes are TRBV5-4 and TRBJ2-7; D is undetermined. The germline V gene has CDR1 SGHNT and CDR2 YYREEE (reference sequence). V dropped 0 bases and J dropped 3 bases, with 10 bases sitting between them. This CDR3 comprises 14 residues. The CDR3 DNA reads as TGTGCCAGCAGCTTGGGCGGCGGCCTCTACGAGCAGTACTTC. Protein: CASSLGGGLYEQYF.

Here the CDR3 DNA reads TGTGCCAGCAGCCTACAGGGGGCCGGGGATACGCAGTATTTT. This translates into CASSLQGAGDTQYF. The chain carries TRBV3-1 (or the pseudogene TRBV3-2) and TRBJ2-3; 9 bases fit TRBD1. Germline CDR1 LGHDT, CDR2 YNNKEL (reference sequence). The CDR3 runs to 14 residues. J lost 6 bases, V lost 4 bases, and 5 bases had no gene match.

The J gene is TRBJ1-1, the V gene TRBV19, with 8 bases fitting TRBD1. Trimming cost V 3 bases and J 0 bases; bases outside gene matches: 12. Germline CDR1 is LNHDA and CDR2 is SQIVND (reference sequence). The CDR3 consists of 18 residues. The CDR3 coding sequence is TGTGCCAGTAGTATTCTAGGACAGGGACAACGGGTGAACACTGAAGCTTTCTTT. It translates to CASSILGQGQRVNTEAFF.

This chain's CDR3 is CASSFRDSLGYEQYF. The CDR3 DNA is TGTGCCAGCAGCTTCCGGGACAGCCTAGGTTACGAGCAGTACTTC. The chain is built from TRBV11-3 and TRBJ2-7, with TRBD1 matching over 7 bases. J gave up 4 bases and V 3 bases, and 9 bases lay outside the gene matches. The CDR3 length is 15 residues. Germline V CDR1 and CDR2: SGHNT, YENEEA. Full variable domain (missing parts from reference TRBV11-3 and TRBJ2-7): EAGVVQSPRYKIIEKKQPVAFWCNPISGHNTLYWYLQNLGQGPELLIRYENEEAVDDSQLPKDRFSAERLKGVDSTLKIQPAELGDSAVYLCASSFRDSLGYEQYFGPGTRLTVT.

This clone was seen a single time. This chain connects TRBV21-1 to TRBJ2-7; the D call of TRBD1 is as the table states it, not checked on the DNA. TRBV21-1 is noted as a pseudogene. The CDR3 length is 14 residues. The CDR3 loop reads CARGQFTSSYEQYF. The CDR3 region has the DNA TGTGCCAGGGGACAGTTCACTAGCTCCTACGAGCAGTACTTC.

CDR3 DNA: TGTGCCATCAGTGGAAATAGCGGGGGGGCCGGCACAGATACGCAGTATTTT. Amino acid sequence: CAISGNSGGAGTDTQYF. V gene TRBV10-3 combines with J gene TRBJ2-3, with TRBD2 matching 11 bases. The V segment lost 4 bases and the J segment 1 base; nucleotides outside the gene matches: 7. This CDR3 region has 17 residues. Germline-derived CDR1 and CDR2 are ENHRY and SYGVKD.

This chain joins TRBV15 and TRBJ1-1; TRBD1 agrees at 9 bases. CDR1 and CDR2 from the germline V gene are LNHNV and YYDKDF (reference sequence). V lost 4 bases and J lost 1; bases outside the gene matches: 7. The CDR3 loop spans 16 amino acids. DNA for the CDR3: TGTGCCACCAGCATCGGACAGGGGCAAGAGAACACTGAAGCTTTCTTT. Amino acid sequence: CATSIGQGQENTEAFF.

This rearrangement joins TRBV4-2 to TRBJ1-4; 8 bases align to TRBD1. CDR1 is LGHNA, CDR2 YNFKEQ, per germline. There are 18 residues in the CDR3. The V and J ends lost 4 bases and 8 bases, in that order; junction bases with no gene match: 18. The CDR3 is CASSRGQSQGAKSEKLFF. The CDR3 DNA is TGTGCCAGCAGCCGGGGACAATCCCAGGGGGCGAAGTCCGAAAAACTGTTTTTT.

This clone appeared a single time. The chain employs TRBV21-1 and TRBJ1-6; TRBD1 reflects the table's D call only, with no check against the DNA. TRBV21-1 is shown as a pseudogene. The CDR3 has 13 amino acids. The CDR3 nucleotides read TGTGCCAGCAGCAGAGGGGACAGAGCACCCCTCCACTTT. This codes for CASSRGDRAPLHF.

The chain carries TRBV19 and TRBJ1-5; 8 bases match TRBD1. After removal of 7 bases from V and 3 bases from J, the junction contained 8 bases not matched to a gene. The V gene's germline CDR1 is LNHDA and CDR2 SQIVND (reference sequence). The CDR3 spans 15 residues. CDR3 loop: CASTAGGANNQPQHF. CDR3 sequence (DNA): TGTGCCAGTACCGCAGGGGGCGCGAACAATCAGCCCCAGCATTTT. Variable domain in full (rest from reference TRBV19 and TRBJ1-5): DGGITQSPKYLFRKEGQNVTLSCEQNLNHDAMYWYRQDPGQGLRLIYYSQIVNDFQKGDIAEGYSVSREKKESFPLTVTSAQKNPTAFYLCASTAGGANNQPQHFGDGTRLSIL.

This chain links TRBV21-1 with TRBJ1-6; TRBD1 reflects the table's D call only, with no check against the DNA. TRBV21-1 is a pseudogene. This CDR3 contains 13 residues. The CDR3 DNA reads as TGTGCCCTTAGGGGGAAAGTGAGTTCACCCCTCCACTTT. As protein: CALRGKVSSPLHF.

This chain uses TRBV6-5 with TRBJ2-1, with D hard to call. Between the trimmed V and J ends, which lost 4 bases and 4 bases, there was a span of 11 bases. Germline CDR1 reads MNHEY; CDR2 reads SVGAGI. CDR3 size: 14 residues. In nucleotides, the CDR3 is TGTGCCAGCAGTTCGGCCAGGCCGTACAATGAGCAGTTCTTC. Translated, it gives CASSSARPYNEQFF.

The CDR3 DNA reads as TGTGCCAGCAGGAGGGGGGGACTTAGCAATCAGCCCCAGCATTTT. It is translated as CASRRGGLSNQPQHF. The chain joins TRBV6-5 to TRBJ1-5, with TRBD1 as a possible D gene (6 bases). The CDR3 spans 15 residues. Germline V gene sequence: CDR1 MNHEY, CDR2 SVGAGI. The germline V and J ends were trimmed by 6 bases and 0 bases, with 12 bases remaining between them.

This chain uses TRBV7-2 with TRBJ2-3, with D uncertain. The V gene lost 1 base and the J gene lost 0 bases, with 5 bases spanning the gap. CDR3 length: 14 amino acids. Germline CDR1 is SGHTA and CDR2 is FQGNSA. For the CDR3, the DNA is TGTGCCAGCAGCTTAGGGCATAGCACAGATACGCAGTATTTT. It yields the protein CASSLGHSTDTQYF.